The entry below describes one TCR beta chain. Its target is unknown. The sample originates from a study of blood T cells in healthy people across ages. Study-level points and caveats: Correlation between TCR beta diversity and naive T cell percentage was strong.

Through a sample-barcoded 5' primer and a J-beta primer mix, a second PCR was run for roughly 6 to 11 cycles. TCRdb reprocessed the 5' RACE reads with MiXCR, giving one entry per CDR3 protein. The data contain hundreds of thousands of distinct CDR3 sequences, 22% of them seen just once; the ten biggest clones take up 22%. Germline CDR1 and CDR2: LGHDT and YNNKEL (reference sequence). The CDR3 loop spans 16 amino acids. V was clipped by 2 bases and J by 7 bases, with 20 bases between them. This clonotype was obtained from a man aged 65 to 79 in good health. The gene calls are TRBV3-1 and TRBJ1-2; D possibly corresponds to TRBD1 (6 bases). Sequenced material: blood. The DNA for the CDR3 is TGTGCCAGCAGCCAAACGTGGGACGGATCACAGGGTGGCTACACCTTC. Protein: CASSQTWDGSQGGYTF.